The entry below describes one TCR beta chain. Antigen unknown. These data belong to a study of T cell repertoires in ileal Crohn's disease. About the research overall: Surgery for a complication: stricturing in approximately 60%, penetrating in 39%.

Overall study results and limits: Sorted CD8 T cells held more high-frequency clones than CD4.

TCRB immunosequencing input was roughly 530 nanograms of biopsy DNA per sample. The method was immunoSEQ multiplex PCR; TCRdb's version includes in-frame clones alone and lacks a portion of them. In the table there are about 4,100 clones, 74% of which are singletons. Sequenced material: ileal tissue. This sequence originates from an adult with Crohn's disease.

For the CDR3, the DNA is TGCGCCAGCAGCGCCGGGACTAGCGACGAGACCCAGTACTTC. This gives the protein CASSAGTSDETQYF. The chain has TRBV5-1 and TRBJ2-5, with 10 bases matching TRBD2. V gave up 4 bases and J gave up 5 bases; unmatched junction bases: 5. The CDR3 extends over 14 amino acids. The germline gives CDR1 SGHRS, CDR2 YFSETQ.